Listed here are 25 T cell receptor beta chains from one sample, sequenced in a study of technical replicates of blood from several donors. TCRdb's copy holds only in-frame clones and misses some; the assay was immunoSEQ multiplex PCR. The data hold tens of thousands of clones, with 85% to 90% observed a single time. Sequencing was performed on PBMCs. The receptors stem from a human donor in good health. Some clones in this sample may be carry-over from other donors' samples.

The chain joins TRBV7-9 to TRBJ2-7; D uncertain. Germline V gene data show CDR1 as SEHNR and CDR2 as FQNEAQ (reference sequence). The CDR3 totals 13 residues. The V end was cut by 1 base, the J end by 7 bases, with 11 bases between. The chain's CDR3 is CASSLDGPVEQYF. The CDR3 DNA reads TGTGCCAGCAGCTTAGATGGGCCGGTTGAGCAGTACTTC.

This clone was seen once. The CDR3 here is CASSPRRGIQYF. The CDR3 DNA reads TGTGCCAGCAGCCCGAGGCGAGGAATTCAGTACTTC. The chain recombines TRBV7-8 with TRBJ2-4; D not certain. This CDR3 has 12 amino acids. V was trimmed by 5 bases and J by 10 bases, leaving 12 bases between them. Germline V gives CDR1 SGHVS, CDR2 FQNEAQ.

CDR3 region: CASSYLGPGGYEQYF. The CDR3 bases are TGTGCCAGCAGTTACTTAGGGCCAGGGGGCTACGAGCAGTACTTC. The chain couples TRBV6-5 to TRBJ2-7; TRBD1 agrees at 7 bases. CDR1 is MNHEY, CDR2 SVGAGI, per germline. The CDR3 has 15 residues. J lost 3 bases, V lost 1 base, and 6 bases had no gene match.

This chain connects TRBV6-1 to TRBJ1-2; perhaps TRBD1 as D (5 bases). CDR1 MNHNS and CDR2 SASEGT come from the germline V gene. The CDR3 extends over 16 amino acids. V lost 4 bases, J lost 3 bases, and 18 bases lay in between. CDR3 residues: CASSGRQSPGYYGYTF. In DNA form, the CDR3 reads TGTGCCAGCAGTGGACGACAGAGCCCCGGGTACTATGGCTACACCTTC.

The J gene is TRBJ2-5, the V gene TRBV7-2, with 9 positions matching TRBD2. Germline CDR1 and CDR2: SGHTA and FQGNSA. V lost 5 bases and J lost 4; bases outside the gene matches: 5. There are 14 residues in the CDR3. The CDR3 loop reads CASSAPSGIETQYF. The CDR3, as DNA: TGTGCCAGCAGCGCCCCTAGCGGGATAGAGACCCAGTACTTC. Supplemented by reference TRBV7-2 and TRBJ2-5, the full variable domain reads GAGVSQSPSNKVTEKGKDVELRCDPISGHTALYWYRQSLGQGLEFLIYFQGNSAPDKSGLPSDRFSAERTGGSVSTLTIQRTQQEDSAVYLCASSAPSGIETQYFGPGTRLLVL.

The CDR3 region is CASRGPGGETQYF. DNA of the CDR3: TGTGCCAGCAGAGGTCCGGGGGGGGAGACCCAGTACTTC. The chain carries TRBV6-5 and TRBJ2-5; 8 bases are a match to TRBD2. Looked up from germline, CDR1 is MNHEY and CDR2 is SVGAGI. The trim removed 6 bases at V and 5 bases at J, leaving 5 bases unmatched. This CDR3 has 13 residues.

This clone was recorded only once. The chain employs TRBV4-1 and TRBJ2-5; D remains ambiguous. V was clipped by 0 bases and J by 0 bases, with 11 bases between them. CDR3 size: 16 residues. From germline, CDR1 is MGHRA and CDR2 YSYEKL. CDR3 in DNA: TGCGCCAGCAGCCAAGATAATTGGCTTAACCAAGAGACCCAGTACTTC. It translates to CASSQDNWLNQETQYF.

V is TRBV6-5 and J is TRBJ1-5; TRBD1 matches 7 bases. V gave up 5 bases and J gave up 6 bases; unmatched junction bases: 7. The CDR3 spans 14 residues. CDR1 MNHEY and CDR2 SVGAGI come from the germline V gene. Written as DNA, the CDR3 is TGTGCCAGCAGTAGACAGGGTTTAGGTCAGCCCCAGCATTTT. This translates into CASSRQGLGQPQHF.

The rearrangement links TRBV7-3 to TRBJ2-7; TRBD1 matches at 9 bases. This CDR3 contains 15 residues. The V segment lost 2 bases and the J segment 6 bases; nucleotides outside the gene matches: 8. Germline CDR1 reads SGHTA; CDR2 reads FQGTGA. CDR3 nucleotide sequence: TGTGCCAGCAGCTTATTGGGGACAGGGAAGGCCGAGCAGTACTTC. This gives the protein CASSLLGTGKAEQYF.

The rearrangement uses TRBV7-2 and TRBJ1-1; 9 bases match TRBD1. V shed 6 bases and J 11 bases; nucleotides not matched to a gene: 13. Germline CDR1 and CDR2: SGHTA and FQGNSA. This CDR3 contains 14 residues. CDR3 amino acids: CASRSLNRDRVAFF. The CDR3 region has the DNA TGTGCCAGCAGGTCGCTTAACCGGGACAGGGTGGCTTTCTTT.

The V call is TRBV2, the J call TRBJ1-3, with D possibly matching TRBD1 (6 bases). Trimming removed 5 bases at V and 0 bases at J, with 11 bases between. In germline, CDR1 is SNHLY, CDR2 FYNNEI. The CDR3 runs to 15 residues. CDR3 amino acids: CASSFDRTSGNTIYF. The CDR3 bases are TGTGCCAGCAGTTTTGACAGGACCTCTGGAAACACCATATATTTT.

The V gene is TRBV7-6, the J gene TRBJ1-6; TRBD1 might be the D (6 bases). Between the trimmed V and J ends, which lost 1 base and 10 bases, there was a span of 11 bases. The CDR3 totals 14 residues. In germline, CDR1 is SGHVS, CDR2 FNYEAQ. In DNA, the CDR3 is TGTGCCAGCAGCTTAGAACAGGGTGGGTCACCCCTCCACTTT. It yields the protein CASSLEQGGSPLHF.

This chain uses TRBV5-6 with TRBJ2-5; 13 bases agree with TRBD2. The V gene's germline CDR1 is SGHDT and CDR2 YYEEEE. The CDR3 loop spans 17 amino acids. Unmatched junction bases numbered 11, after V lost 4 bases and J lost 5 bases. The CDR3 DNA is TGTGCCAGCAGCGCTACACTAGCGGGAGGGCAGGCGGAGACCCAGTACTTC. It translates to CASSATLAGGQAETQYF.

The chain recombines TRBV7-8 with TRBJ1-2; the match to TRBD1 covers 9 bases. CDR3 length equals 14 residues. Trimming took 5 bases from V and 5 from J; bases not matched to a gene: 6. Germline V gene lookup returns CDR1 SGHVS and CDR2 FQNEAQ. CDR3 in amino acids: CASSPDGTGYGYTF. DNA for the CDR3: TGTGCCAGCAGCCCAGACGGGACAGGGTATGGCTACACCTTC.

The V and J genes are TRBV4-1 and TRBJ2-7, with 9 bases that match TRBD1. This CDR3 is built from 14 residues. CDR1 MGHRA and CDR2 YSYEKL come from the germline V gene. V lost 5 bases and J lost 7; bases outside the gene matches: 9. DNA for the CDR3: TGCGCCAGCAGCAGGGGACAGGGAGGGGGGGAGCAGTACTTC. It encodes CASSRGQGGGEQYF.

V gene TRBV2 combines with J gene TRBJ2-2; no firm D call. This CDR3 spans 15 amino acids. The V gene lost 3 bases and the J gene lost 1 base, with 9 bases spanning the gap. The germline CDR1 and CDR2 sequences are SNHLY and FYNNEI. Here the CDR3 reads CASSDLAVNTGELFF. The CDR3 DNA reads TGTGCCAGCAGTGATCTGGCAGTGAACACCGGGGAGCTGTTTTTT.

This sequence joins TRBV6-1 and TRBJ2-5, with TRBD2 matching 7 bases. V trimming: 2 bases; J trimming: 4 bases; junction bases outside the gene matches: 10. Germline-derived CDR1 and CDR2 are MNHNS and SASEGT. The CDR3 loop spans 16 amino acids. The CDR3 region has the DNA TGTGCCAGCAGTGAAATGCCTAGCGGCATTGGAGAGACCCAGTACTTC. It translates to CASSEMPSGIGETQYF.

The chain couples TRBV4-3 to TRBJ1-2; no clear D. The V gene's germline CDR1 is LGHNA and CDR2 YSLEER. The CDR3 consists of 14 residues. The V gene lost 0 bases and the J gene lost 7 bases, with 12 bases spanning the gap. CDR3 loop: CASSQEWASGGYTF. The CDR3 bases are TGCGCCAGCAGCCAAGAATGGGCCAGCGGTGGCTACACCTTC.

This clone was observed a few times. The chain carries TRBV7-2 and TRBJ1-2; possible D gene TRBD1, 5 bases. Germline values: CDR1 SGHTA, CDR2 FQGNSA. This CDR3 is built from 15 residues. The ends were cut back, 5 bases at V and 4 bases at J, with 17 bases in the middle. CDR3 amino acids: CASSRPILGLYGYTF. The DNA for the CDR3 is TGTGCCAGCAGCCGCCCGATTTTGGGGCTCTATGGCTACACCTTC.

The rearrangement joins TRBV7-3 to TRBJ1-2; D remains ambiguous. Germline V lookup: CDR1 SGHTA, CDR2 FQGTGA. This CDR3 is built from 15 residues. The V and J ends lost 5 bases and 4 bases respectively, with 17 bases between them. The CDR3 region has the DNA TGTGCCAGCAGCCCCTTCGCGGGCGCCGGCTATGGCTACACCTTC. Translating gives CASSPFAGAGYGYTF.

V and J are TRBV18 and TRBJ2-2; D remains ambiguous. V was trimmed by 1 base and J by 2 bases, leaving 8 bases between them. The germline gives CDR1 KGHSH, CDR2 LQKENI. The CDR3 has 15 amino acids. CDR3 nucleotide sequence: TGTGCCAGCTCACCACTTACAGTAAACACCGGGGAGCTGTTTTTT. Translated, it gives CASSPLTVNTGELFF.

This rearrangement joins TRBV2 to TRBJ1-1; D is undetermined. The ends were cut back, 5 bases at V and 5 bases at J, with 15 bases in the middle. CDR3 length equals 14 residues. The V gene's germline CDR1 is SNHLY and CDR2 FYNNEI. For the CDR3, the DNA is TGTGCCAGCAGTCGAACCGACGCGAGGACTGAAGCTTTCTTT. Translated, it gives CASSRTDARTEAFF.

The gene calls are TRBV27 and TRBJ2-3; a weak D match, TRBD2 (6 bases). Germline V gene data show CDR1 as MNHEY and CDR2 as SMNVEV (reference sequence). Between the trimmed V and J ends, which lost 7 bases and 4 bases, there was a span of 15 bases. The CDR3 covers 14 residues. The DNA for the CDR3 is TGTGCCAGCATCGGGGGTTGGGGATCAGATACGCAGTATTTT. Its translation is CASIGGWGSDTQYF.

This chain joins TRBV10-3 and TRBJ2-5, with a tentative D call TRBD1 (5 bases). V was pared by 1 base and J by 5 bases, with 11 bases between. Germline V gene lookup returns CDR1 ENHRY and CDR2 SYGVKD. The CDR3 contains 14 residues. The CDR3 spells CAISEWGIGETQYF. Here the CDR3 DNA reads TGTGCCATCAGTGAGTGGGGCATCGGGGAGACCCAGTACTTC.

The CDR3 here is CASSQDSLAADTQYF. Here the CDR3 DNA reads TGCGCCAGCAGCCAAGATTCCCTAGCGGCAGATACGCAGTATTTT. This chain joins TRBV4-3 and TRBJ2-3, with TRBD2 identical over 7 bases. Losses at the gene ends were 0 bases for V and 4 bases for J; bases not matched to a gene: 4. Germline V lookup: CDR1 LGHNA, CDR2 YSLEER. The CDR3 has 15 amino acids.